This T cell receptor beta chain appears in the sequencing data of a study of cytotoxic CD8 clonotypes in ibrutinib-treated CLL. Trimming took off 3 bases at V and 0 bases at J, with 15 bases between the two ends. Germline CDR1 and CDR2: LNHDA and SQIVND (reference sequence). The CDR3 loop spans 17 amino acids. Clones were sequenced by immunoSEQ multiplex PCR, and TCRdb holds only the in-frame ones, with some missing. Of around 300,000 clones in the sample, more than 65% were seen once. With cryopreserved PBMCs as the source, 1.5 to 2 micrograms of genomic DNA went to TCR beta libraries. The source material was PBMCs, sampled before ibrutinib treatment. This chain joins TRBV19 and TRBJ1-5; D is possibly TRBD1 (6 bases). The source is a human donor with chronic lymphocytic leukemia. Here the CDR3 reads CASSILGTIDSNQPQHF. The CDR3 DNA is TGTGCCAGTAGTATTTTGGGGACAATTGATAGCAATCAGCCCCAGCATTTT.